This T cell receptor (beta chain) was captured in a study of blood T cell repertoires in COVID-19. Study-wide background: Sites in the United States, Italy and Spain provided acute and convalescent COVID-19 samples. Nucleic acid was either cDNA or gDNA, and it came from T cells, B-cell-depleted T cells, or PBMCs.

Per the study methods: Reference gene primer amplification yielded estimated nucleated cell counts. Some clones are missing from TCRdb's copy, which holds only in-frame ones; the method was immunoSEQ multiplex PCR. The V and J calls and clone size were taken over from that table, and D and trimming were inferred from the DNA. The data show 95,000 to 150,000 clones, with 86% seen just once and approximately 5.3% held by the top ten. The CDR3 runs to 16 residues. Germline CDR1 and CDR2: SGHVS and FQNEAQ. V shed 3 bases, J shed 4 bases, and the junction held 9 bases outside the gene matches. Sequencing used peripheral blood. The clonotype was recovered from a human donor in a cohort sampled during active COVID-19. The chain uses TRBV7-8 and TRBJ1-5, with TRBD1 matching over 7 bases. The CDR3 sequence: CASSLIMGQINQPQHF. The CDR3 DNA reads TGTGCCAGCAGCTTGATAATGGGACAGATAAATCAGCCCCAGCATTTT.